Shown below are 29 T cell receptor beta chains from a single sample sequenced in a study of tumor and adjacent non-tumor tissue in lung cancer. The library came from three nested PCR rounds adapted from ARM-PCR protocols. TCRdb re-called the multiplex PCR reads with MiXCR, one entry per CDR3 protein. The sample shows about 86,000 distinct CDR3 sequences, around 80% of them seen only once. The template was RNA from unsorted bulk tissue. The normal lung tissue was taken more than 3 cm from the tumor edge. Specimen: distant non-tumor lung tissue. The receptors originated from a woman in her forties or fifties with non-small cell lung cancer.

Note on this clonotype: One junction end does not reproduce the germline sequence, and a read error may be involved. J is TRBJ2-3 and V is TRBV29-1, with a possible D match to TRBD1 (6 bases). Germline assignment: CDR1 SQVTM and CDR2 ANQGSEA. This CDR3 region has 14 residues. The CDR3 spells CSVEDSGSTDTRNF. CDR3 DNA sequence: TGCAGCGTTGAGGACAGTGGGTCCACAGATACGCGGAATTTT.

This rearrangement joins TRBV29-1 to TRBJ2-2; perhaps TRBD2 as D (5 bases). The CDR3 is 13 amino acids. Germline values: CDR1 SQVTM, CDR2 ANQGSEA. Trimming left V 5 bases short and J 9 bases short, with 16 bases between. DNA of the CDR3: TGCAGCGTTAGAACGGGATCCCACAGGGAGCTGTTTTTT. Translating gives CSVRTGSHRELFF.

The rearrangement uses TRBV28 and TRBJ2-1, with 7 nucleotides matching TRBD2. The CDR3 length is 12 residues. Germline values: CDR1 MDHEN, CDR2 SYDVKM. The CDR3 spells CALSGKGNGLFF. In DNA, the CDR3 is TGTGCTTTGAGCGGGAAAGGGAATGGGCTGTTCTTC.

A remark on this clonotype: Its ends do not fully match the called genes, so a read error is possible. The chain couples TRBV10-3 to TRBJ2-3; D is unresolved. Germline CDR1 ENHRY, CDR2 SYGVKD. The CDR3 totals 15 residues. This chain's CDR3 is CTISEWSVGFKTRYF. DNA of the CDR3: TGTACCATCAGTGAGTGGAGTGTGGGCTTTAAGACGCGGTATTTT.

To note about this clonotype: Its ends do not fully match the called genes, so a read error is possible. The rearrangement links TRBV5-1 to TRBJ2-3; the D is unclear. Germline V gene lookup returns CDR1 SGHRS and CDR2 YFSETQ. The CDR3 consists of 14 residues. The CDR3 spells CTSSPGIATDTQYF. DNA of the CDR3: TGCACCAGCAGTCCAGGTATAGCCACAGATACGCAGTATTTT.

As regards this clonotype: This clone may be a read error of a much larger clone one base away. The missing conserved phenylalanine or tryptophan at the end of this CDR3 makes a read error likely. The chain employs TRBV20-1 and TRBJ2-1; 16 bases line up with TRBD2. The CDR3 is 16 amino acids. Germline lookup yields CDR1 DFQATT and CDR2 SNEGSKA (reference sequence). Trimming cost V 5 bases and J 2 bases; bases outside gene matches: 3. This chain's CDR3 is CSAPGLAGGPYNEQFL. CDR3 nucleotides: TGCAGTGCTCCGGGACTAGCGGGAGGGCCCTACAATGAGCAGTTCTTA.

This clonotype was detected only once. This chain connects TRBV10-3 to TRBJ2-4, with 7 bases fitting TRBD2. J lost 12 bases, V lost 6 bases, and 17 bases had no gene match. The CDR3 contains 15 residues. Germline assignment: CDR1 ENHRY and CDR2 SYGVKD. Written as DNA, the CDR3 is TGTGCCATCAGCCCGGGGGGTCTAGCCAAAAACGATCAGTACTTC. Protein: CAISPGGLAKNDQYF.

This sequence joins TRBV10-1 and TRBJ2-1; no reliable D call. V lost 4 bases and J 9 bases, leaving 22 bases between the germline ends. The CDR3 runs to 16 residues. The germline gives CDR1 WNHNN, CDR2 SYGVQD (reference sequence). CDR3 sequence reads: CASSARSGVGFREQFF. CDR3 DNA sequence: TGCGCCAGCAGTGCGAGGTCTGGGGTGGGATTCCGTGAGCAGTTCTTC.

The gene calls are TRBV11-2 and TRBJ2-2; D not resolved. The CDR3 has 13 amino acids. Germline lookup yields CDR1 SGHAT and CDR2 FQNNGV. Trimming left V 6 bases short and J 9 bases short, with 14 bases between. Here the CDR3 DNA reads TGTGCCAGCAGTTTCGAGAACACAAGGGAGCTGTTTTTT. It is translated as CASSFENTRELFF.

This clonotype showed up just once. A much bigger clone sits one base away, suggesting this may be a read error. The rearrangement links TRBV7-2 to TRBJ2-1; 7 nucleotides align to TRBD1. The germline gives CDR1 SGHTA, CDR2 FQGNSA. This CDR3 comprises 15 residues. Trimming at V came to 9 bases and at J to 5 bases, leaving 13 bases not matched to a gene. CDR3 in amino acids: CARSPTGPRDNEQFF. The CDR3 nucleotides are TGTGCCAGGAGCCCGACAGGGCCCAGGGACAATGAGCAGTTCTTC.

About this clonotype: The conserved final phenylalanine or tryptophan is absent from the CDR3, which likely points to a read error. V gene TRBV29-1 combines with J gene TRBJ2-7; 12 bases match TRBD2. This CDR3 contains 16 residues. Germline V lookup: CDR1 SQVTM, CDR2 ANQGSEA. Trimming cost V 6 bases and J 3 bases; bases outside gene matches: 12. The CDR3 is CSVKLAGGVSIYEQYL. The CDR3 region has the DNA TGCAGCGTAAAACTAGCGGGAGGCGTGTCGATCTACGAGCAGTACCTC.

This clonotype was counted between two and nine times. One junction end does not reproduce the germline sequence, and a read error may be involved. This chain connects TRBV7-8 to TRBJ2-1; 8 bases align to TRBD2. From germline, CDR1 is SGHVS and CDR2 FQNEAQ. CDR3 length equals 15 residues. DNA of the CDR3: TGTGCCAACAGCTCCCGACTAGCGTCCTATAATGAGCAGTTCTTC. This translates into CANSSRLASYNEQFF.

The chain couples TRBV7-9 to TRBJ2-3; the D gene is possibly TRBD1 (6 bases). The CDR3 has 15 amino acids. The germline V gene encodes CDR1 SEHNR and CDR2 FQNEAQ (reference sequence). This CDR3 reads CVNGRGTTSTDTQYF. Written as DNA, the CDR3 is TGTGTCAACGGTAGGGGGACCACTAGCACAGATACGCAGTATTTT.

Comments on this clonotype: The conserved closing phenylalanine or tryptophan is absent in this CDR3, likely reflecting a read error. The DNA is left out, because the CDR3 cannot be placed on it with certainty; the CDR3 is given as TCRdb lists it. The chain is built from TRBV11-2 and TRBJ2-7; the table assigns TRBD1, which was not confirmed against the DNA. Germline V gene sequence: CDR1 SGHAT, CDR2 FQNNGV. The CDR3 has 15 residues if both end residues are counted. Here the CDR3 reads CDSSSPGGWGFEQHL.

As regards this clonotype: The CDR3 does not close with the conserved phenylalanine or tryptophan, likely indicating a read error. This chain uses TRBV12-3 or TRBV12-4 with TRBJ2-7; TRBD1 agrees at 9 bases. The CDR3 consists of 15 residues. Trimming cost V 6 bases and J 5 bases; bases outside gene matches: 11. CDR3 nucleotide sequence: TGTGCCAGCAGCCAGGGACAGGGCGCCACCAACGAGCAGTACCTC. Translation gives CASSQGQGATNEQYL.

On this clonotype: One junction end disagrees with the germline gene, perhaps due to a read error. This chain uses TRBV29-1 with TRBJ2-7; the match to TRBD2 covers 12 bases. The CDR3 is 16 residues long. The V gene's germline CDR1 is SQVTM and CDR2 ANQGSEA. The CDR3 region has the DNA TGCAGCGTTGAAGCCCCTAGCGGGAGGGCCCCCTACGAACAGCACTTC. It codes for CSVEAPSGRAPYEQHF.

This clonotype was seen once. This sequence joins TRBV11-2 and TRBJ2-1; 10 bases are a match to TRBD2. The germline gives CDR1 SGHAT, CDR2 FQNNGV. The J segment lost 9 bases and the V segment lost 5 bases, leaving 13 bases of the junction unmatched. The CDR3 consists of 16 residues. The CDR3 spells CASSLGGLAGVGEQFF. The CDR3 DNA reads TGTGCCAGCAGCCTAGGGGGTCTAGCGGGAGTGGGTGAGCAGTTCTTC.

In its sample, this clonotype was seen once. The junction differs from germline at one of its ends, possibly a read error. The chain recombines TRBV29-1 with TRBJ1-2; possibly TRBD1 for D (5 bases). CDR3 size: 18 residues. CDR1 is SQVTM, CDR2 ANQGSEA, per germline. CDR3 loop: CSVEPPAEKGEKGWGYTF. The CDR3 nucleotides are TGCAGTGTTGAGCCTCCCGCGGAAAAAGGGGAGAAAGGATGGGGCTACACCTTC.

Concerning this clonotype: At one end the junction does not follow the germline gene, possibly because of a read error. The chain is built from TRBV11-2 and TRBJ2-1, with TRBD2 identical over 12 bases. In germline, CDR1 is SGHAT, CDR2 FQNNGV. This CDR3 comprises 17 residues. This CDR3 reads CASSLVPSGRVAHDQFF. For the CDR3, the DNA is TGTGCCAGCAGCTTAGTGCCTAGCGGGAGGGTCGCCCATGATCAGTTCTTC.

Concerning this clonotype itself: A junction boundary mismatches the germline segment, possibly from a read error. The chain couples TRBV29-1 to TRBJ2-2; 11 nucleotides agree with TRBD2. The CDR3 covers 16 residues. Germline V CDR1 and CDR2: SQVTM, ANQGSEA. The CDR3 loop is CSVEHLAGGRTGELFF. DNA of the CDR3: TGCAGTGTCGAACATCTAGCGGGAGGACGAACCGGGGAACTGTTTTTT.

This clonotype was observed a single time. The junction differs from germline at one of its ends, possibly a read error. The V call is TRBV23-1, the J call TRBJ2-1; D is unresolved. TRBV23-1 is flagged as an ORF with uncertain function. The CDR3 length is 14 residues. The CDR3 reads CTSSPVDLDNEQFF. CDR3 nucleotides: TGCACCAGCAGTCCGGTGGATTTGGACAATGAGCAGTTCTTC.

As concerns this clonotype: Because it lacks the conserved phenylalanine or tryptophan at the end, this CDR3 is likely a read error. Because the CDR3's place on the DNA is in doubt, the DNA is left out and the CDR3 is given as listed by TCRdb. CDR3 region: CASSLEAGQSMNEPFL. This chain links TRBV11-2 with TRBJ2-1; the DNA was not compared with TRBD1, the D call given in the table. The length of the CDR3 is 16 amino acids, counting both ends. CDR1 is SGHAT and CDR2 is FQNNGV in the germline V gene.

J is TRBJ2-3 and V is TRBV29-1; 7 positions agree with TRBD2. Germline lookup yields CDR1 SQVTM and CDR2 ANQGSEA. J was trimmed by 0 bases and V by 5 bases; bases with no gene match: 14. The CDR3 sequence is 17 residues long. In nucleotides, the CDR3 is TGCAGCGTTCAAATCGGCGAGGCGGGAGCAAGCACAGATACGCAGTATTTT. Its translation: CSVQIGEAGASTDTQYF.

As concerns this clonotype: Given a much more abundant clone one base away, this may be a read error. The chain employs TRBV20-1 and TRBJ1-5; no definite D call. V dropped 6 bases and J dropped 6 bases, with 18 bases sitting between them. Germline CDR1 is DFQATT and CDR2 is SNEGSKA (reference sequence). CDR3 length: 14 residues. The CDR3: CSAEPGLSSQPQHF. The CDR3 nucleotides are TGCAGTGCAGAACCGGGATTAAGTAGTCAGCCCCAGCATTTT.

With respect to this clonotype: Without the conserved terminal phenylalanine or tryptophan, this CDR3 likely stems from a read error. V and J are TRBV6-5 and TRBJ1-1, with D possibly being TRBD1 (5 bases). The CDR3 loop spans 14 amino acids. The germline CDR1 and CDR2 sequences are MNHEY and SVGAGI. CDR3 nucleotide sequence: TGTGCCAGCAGCTACTCGCGGGGCGCCCATGAAGCTTTCTAT. Its translation is CASSYSRGAHEAFY.

In the case of this clonotype: At one end the junction does not follow the germline gene, possibly because of a read error. V usage is TRBV6-5 and J usage is TRBJ2-3; a possible D gene is TRBD2 (6 bases). CDR3 size: 19 residues. Germline V lookup: CDR1 MNHEY, CDR2 SVGAGI. CDR3 sequence: CASSYSTRDSPRTSDTQYF. As DNA, the CDR3 is TGTGCCAGCAGTTATTCCACCCGGGACTCCCCCCGAACCTCAGATACGCAATATTTT.

In the case of this clonotype: The junction shows a germline mismatch at one end, possibly a read error. The chain combines TRBV10-3 with TRBJ2-4; 7 nucleotides agree with TRBD1. Germline V gene lookup returns CDR1 ENHRY and CDR2 SYGVKD. The CDR3 has 15 residues. The CDR3 is CAMSERGLAKNIQYF. The CDR3 DNA follows: TGTGCCATGAGTGAGAGGGGGCTAGCCAAAAACATTCAATACTTC.

Note on this clonotype: One end of the junction is discordant with germline, which a read error may explain. The V call is TRBV20-1, the J call TRBJ2-5; 13 nucleotides align to TRBD2. Germline CDR1 and CDR2: DFQATT and SNEGSKA (reference sequence). There are 15 residues in the CDR3. CDR3 protein: CSTRDKLAGGETQYF. The CDR3 nucleotides are TGCAGTACTAGAGATAAACTAGCGGGGGGGGAGACCCAGTACTTC.

Remarks on this clonotype: At one of its ends the junction is not consistent with the germline gene, which may arise from a read error. The chain employs TRBV7-8 and TRBJ1-2; possibly TRBD1 for D (5 bases). CDR1 and CDR2 (germline): SGHVS, FQNEAQ. The length of the CDR3 is 17 residues. CDR3 nucleotide sequence: TGTGGCAGCAGCTTATTCAAGGTGGAAACAGGTCAATATGGCTACACCTTC. This encodes CGSSLFKVETGQYGYTF.